This TCR beta chain was recovered during a study of T cell responses to AZD1222 COVID-19 vaccine. As regards this clone: What it binds is unknown.

Clones were read by immunoSEQ multiplex PCR, and TCRdb kept only the in-frame ones, dropping some. The sample lists 150,000 or so clones, roughly nine tenths occurring once. There are 15 residues in the CDR3. From germline, CDR1 is PRHDT and CDR2 FYEKMQ (reference sequence). V lost 1 base, J lost 4 bases, and 6 bases stayed unmatched. Study observations and caveats: Donors in the cohort were predominantly white British and more often female, and clonal diversity was possibly underestimated. Two AZD1222 doses significantly raised spike-specific TCR breadth and depth over controls.

The sample was peripheral blood, taken 28 days after the second AZD1222 dose. The V and J genes are TRBV13 and TRBJ1-1, with 7 bases lining up with TRBD1. The sequence was obtained from an adult who received the AZD1222 COVID-19 vaccine. The CDR3 bases are TGTGCCAGCAGCTTAGAGGGGGCTGGCCCCACTGAAGCTTTCTTT. Its protein is CASSLEGAGPTEAFF.